This note documents a single TCR beta chain sequence. Its specificity is not known. The data originate from a study of spatial heterogeneity in lung cancer. Study findings and constraints: How many expanded intratumoral alpha and beta TCRs were present tracked the tumor mutation count, which was a count of nonsynonymous mutations.

Germline V gene sequence: CDR1 DFQATT, CDR2 SNEGSKA (reference sequence). V was clipped by 6 bases and J by 2 bases, with 16 bases between them. This CDR3 is built from 14 residues. Regarding time point: sample taken at primary tumor resection. Patients with untreated early-stage non-small cell lung cancer, numbering 72, were the donors. The study sequenced unsorted whole RNA from tumor, nontumor lung or frozen PBMC. Unique molecular identifiers tagged every individual TCR cDNA molecule. TCRdb used MiXCR to reprocess the 5' RACE reads, holding one entry per CDR3 protein. The sample shows 4,500 to 5,000 distinct CDR3 sequences, 8.4% of them seen only once.

This chain links TRBV20-1 with TRBJ1-2, with a tentative D call TRBD1 (6 bases). The sequenced sample was lung tumor tissue, obtained at surgery. This TCR derives from a female donor with early-stage non-small cell lung cancer. The CDR3 DNA sequence: TGCAGTGCCGCTGGCAGGGGAGCAAACTATGGCTACACCTTC. It yields the protein CSAAGRGANYGYTF.